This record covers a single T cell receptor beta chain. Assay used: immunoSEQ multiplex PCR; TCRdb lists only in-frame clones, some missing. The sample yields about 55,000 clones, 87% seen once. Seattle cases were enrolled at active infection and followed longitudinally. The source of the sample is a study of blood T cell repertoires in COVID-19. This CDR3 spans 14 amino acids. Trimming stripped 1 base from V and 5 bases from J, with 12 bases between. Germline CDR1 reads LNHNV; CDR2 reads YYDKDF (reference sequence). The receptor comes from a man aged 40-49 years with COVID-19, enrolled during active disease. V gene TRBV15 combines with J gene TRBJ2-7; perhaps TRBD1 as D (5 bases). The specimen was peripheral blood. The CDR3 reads CATSRGQGPHEQYF. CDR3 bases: TGTGCCACCAGCAGAGGCCAGGGTCCCCACGAGCAGTACTTC.